This T cell receptor (beta chain) was captured by sequencing in a study of shared clonotypes between healthy human individuals. Replicate PCRs for sorted subsets used around 200 ng DNA; this equaled about 30,000 T cell genomes. Produced via immunoSEQ multiplex PCR; TCRdb's table is partial and in-frame only. The sample lists about 700,000 clones; around 92% were seen once. CD8 cells regarded as naive lacked CD45RO, were positively chosen for CCR7, and omitted terminally differentiated effector memory CD45RA+ cells. Donation came from healthy HIV-negative adults that had no recent acute infections or vaccinations. The CDR3 extends over 18 amino acids. In germline, CDR1 is KGHSH, CDR2 LQKENI. Germline trimming cut 5 bases from V and 0 bases from J; bases unmatched to any gene: 7.

This TCR was recovered from a young man in good health. Sequencing input: naive CD8+ T cells sorted from blood. The gene calls are TRBV18 and TRBJ2-4, with 13 bases fitting TRBD2. CDR3 sequence: CASSETSGRSLAKNIQYF. CDR3 DNA sequence: TGTGCCAGCTCAGAGACTAGCGGGAGGTCATTAGCCAAAAACATTCAGTACTTC.